The entry below gives a single T cell receptor beta chain sequence along with its context. This entry is derived from a study of shared T cell receptors in the human thymus. The CDR3 totals 15 residues. The V and J ends lost 2 bases and 7 bases respectively, with 12 bases between them. CDR1 and CDR2 (germline): SGHAT, FQNNGV. Repertoires were generated with immunoSEQ multiplex PCR, while TCRdb's copy carries only in-frame clones and drops some. The sample records about 660,000 clones, approximately 87% being singletons. A further study also used this sample, focusing on human thymus T cells. In that study: The donor group consisted of healthy Finnish infants who were having corrective surgery for congenital heart defects. Thymus tissue was removed during corrective cardiac surgery. The authors found apparently biased V and J gene usage in thymic and blood repertoires. Thymic repertoires of unrelated individuals were reported in related research to overlap highly.

The sample was thymocytes. The TCR comes from a boy under two years old with a congenital heart defect. V gene TRBV11-2 combines with J gene TRBJ1-6; D is perhaps TRBD1 (5 bases). CDR3 bases: TGTGCCAGCAGCTTAAATAAGGAGGGGAATTCACCCCTCCACTTT. Translating it yields CASSLNKEGNSPLHF. Full variable domain (missing parts from reference TRBV11-2 and TRBJ1-6): EAGVAQSPRYKIIEKRQSVAFWCNPISGHATLYWYQQILGQGPKLLIQFQNNGVVDDSQLPKDRFSAERLKGVDSTLKIQPAKLEDSAVYLCASSLNKEGNSPLHFGNGTRLTVT.